This T cell receptor (beta chain) was captured by sequencing in a study of CD8 T cells in ankylosing spondylitis. Via MiXCR, TCRdb re-called the 5' RACE reads, giving one row per CDR3 protein. The table has about 240,000 distinct CDR3 sequences, less than 10% seen once. Germline V gene data show CDR1 as SGHVS and CDR2 as FQNEAQ. The CDR3 runs to 16 residues. Trimming pared 2 bases from V and 0 bases from J, leaving 11 bases between. This clonotype was seen repeatedly, ten times or more. The TCR originated in a male donor with ankylosing spondylitis or in good health (not recorded which). Sequenced: blood, either unsorted or a sorted T cell fraction (not recorded which). The V call is TRBV7-8, the J call TRBJ2-1; D call uncertain. The CDR3 is CASSLTLRGSYNEQFF. CDR3 coding DNA: TGTGCCAGCAGCTTAACTTTGCGAGGCTCCTACAATGAGCAGTTCTTC. Supplemented by reference TRBV7-8 and TRBJ2-1, the full variable domain reads GAGVSQSPRYKVAKRGQDVALRCDPISGHVSLFWYQQALGQGPEFLTYFQNEAQLDKSGLPSDRFFAERPEGSVSTLKIQRTQQEDSAVYLCASSLTLRGSYNEQFFGPGTRLTVL.